This T cell receptor beta chain was recovered during a study of cytomegalovirus exposure and HLA in healthy donors. Assay: immunoSEQ multiplex PCR; the TCRdb copy retains only in-frame clones and omits some. The sample has more than 250,000 clones, about nine tenths seen once. This clone was detected only once. Its antigen is not known. The study, taken as a whole, reports: A few chains tied to CMV proved CMV antigen-specific in vitro. Reports described diagnosis of cytomegalovirus status by the classifier as highly specific and sensitive.

This clonotype originated in a woman between 25 and 40 years old in good health and CMV-seronegative. Sequencing was carried out using PBMCs.

The CDR3 coding sequence is TGTGCCAGCAGTTTAAGTGCTAACTATGGCTACACCTTC. This translates into CASSLSANYGYTF. V usage is TRBV27 and J usage is TRBJ1-2; D uncertain. This CDR3 is built from 13 residues. Germline V lookup: CDR1 MNHEY, CDR2 SMNVEV (reference sequence). V was shortened by 2 bases and J by 0 bases, with 4 bases between the two germline ends.